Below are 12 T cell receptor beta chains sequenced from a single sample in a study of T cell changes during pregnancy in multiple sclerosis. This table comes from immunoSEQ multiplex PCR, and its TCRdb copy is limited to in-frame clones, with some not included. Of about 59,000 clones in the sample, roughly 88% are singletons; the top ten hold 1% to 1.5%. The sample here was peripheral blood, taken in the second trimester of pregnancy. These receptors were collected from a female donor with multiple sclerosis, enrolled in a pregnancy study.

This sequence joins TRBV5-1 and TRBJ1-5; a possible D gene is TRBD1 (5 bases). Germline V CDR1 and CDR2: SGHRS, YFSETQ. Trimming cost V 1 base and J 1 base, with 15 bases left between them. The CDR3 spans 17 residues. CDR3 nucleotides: TGCGCCAGCAGCTTGTCTGGTGGGCGGGGGAGCAATCAGCCCCAGCATTTT. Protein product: CASSLSGGRGSNQPQHF.

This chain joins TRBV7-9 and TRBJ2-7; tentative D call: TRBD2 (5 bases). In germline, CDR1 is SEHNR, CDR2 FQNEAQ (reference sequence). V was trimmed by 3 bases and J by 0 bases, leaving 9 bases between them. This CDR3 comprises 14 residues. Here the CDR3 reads CASSFWESSYEQYF. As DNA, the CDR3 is TGTGCCAGCAGCTTTTGGGAGAGCTCCTACGAGCAGTACTTC.

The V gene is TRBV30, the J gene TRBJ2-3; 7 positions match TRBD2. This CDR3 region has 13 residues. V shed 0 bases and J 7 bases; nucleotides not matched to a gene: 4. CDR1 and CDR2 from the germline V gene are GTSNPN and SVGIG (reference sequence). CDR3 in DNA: TGTGCCTGGAGTGTTAGCGGGCGGAATACGCAGTATTTT. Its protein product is CAWSVSGRNTQYF.

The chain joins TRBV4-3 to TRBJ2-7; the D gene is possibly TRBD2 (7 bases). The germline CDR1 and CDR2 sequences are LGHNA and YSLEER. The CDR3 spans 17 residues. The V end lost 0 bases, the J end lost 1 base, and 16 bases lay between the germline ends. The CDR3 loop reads CASSQESRGGHSYEQYF. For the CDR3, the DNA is TGCGCCAGCAGCCAAGAGAGTCGCGGGGGCCATTCCTACGAGCAGTACTTC.

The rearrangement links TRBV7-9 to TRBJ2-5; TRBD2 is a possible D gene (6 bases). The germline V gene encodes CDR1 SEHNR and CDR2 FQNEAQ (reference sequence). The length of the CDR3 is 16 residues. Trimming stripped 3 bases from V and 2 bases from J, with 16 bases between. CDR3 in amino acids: CASSFLAGSIQETQYF. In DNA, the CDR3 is TGTGCCAGCAGCTTCTTGGCGGGGAGCATTCAAGAGACCCAGTACTTC.

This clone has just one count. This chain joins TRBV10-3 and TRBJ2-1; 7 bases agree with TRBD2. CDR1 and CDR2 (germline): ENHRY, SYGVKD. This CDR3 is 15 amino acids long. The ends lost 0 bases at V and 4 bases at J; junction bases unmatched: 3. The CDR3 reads CAISESPGGYNEQFF. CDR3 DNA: TGTGCCATCAGTGAGTCGCCGGGGGGTTACAATGAGCAGTTCTTC.

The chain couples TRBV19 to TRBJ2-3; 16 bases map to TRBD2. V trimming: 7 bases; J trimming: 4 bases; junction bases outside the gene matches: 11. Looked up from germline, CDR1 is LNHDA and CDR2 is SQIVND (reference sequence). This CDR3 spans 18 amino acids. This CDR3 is CASTPGLAGGPRADTQYF. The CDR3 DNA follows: TGTGCCAGTACTCCGGGACTAGCGGGGGGGCCGAGGGCAGATACGCAGTATTTT.

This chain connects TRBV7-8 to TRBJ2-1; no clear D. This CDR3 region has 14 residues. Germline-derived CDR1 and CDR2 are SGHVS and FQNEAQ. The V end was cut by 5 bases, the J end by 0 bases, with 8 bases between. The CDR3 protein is CASSLGSSYNEQFF. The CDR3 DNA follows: TGTGCCAGCAGCCTGGGCAGCTCCTACAATGAGCAGTTCTTC.

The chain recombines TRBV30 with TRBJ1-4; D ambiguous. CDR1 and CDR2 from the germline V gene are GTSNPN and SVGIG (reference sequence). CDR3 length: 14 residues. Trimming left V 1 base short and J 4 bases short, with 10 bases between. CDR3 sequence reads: CAWSDPRVNEKLFF. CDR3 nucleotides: TGTGCCTGGAGTGACCCCCGGGTTAATGAAAAACTGTTTTTT. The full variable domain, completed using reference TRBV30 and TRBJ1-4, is SQTIHQWPATLVQPVGSPLSLECTVEGTSNPNLYWYRQAAGRGLQLLFYSVGIGQISSEVPQNLSASRPQDRQFILSSKKLLLSDSGFYLCAWSDPRVNEKLFFGSGTQLSVL.

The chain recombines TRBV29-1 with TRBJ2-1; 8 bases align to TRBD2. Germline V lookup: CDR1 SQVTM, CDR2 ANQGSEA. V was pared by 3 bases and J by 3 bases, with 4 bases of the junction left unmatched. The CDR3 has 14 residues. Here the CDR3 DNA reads TGCAGCGTTGAGCGGCGGGGGGACTACAATGAGCAGTTCTTC. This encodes CSVERRGDYNEQFF.

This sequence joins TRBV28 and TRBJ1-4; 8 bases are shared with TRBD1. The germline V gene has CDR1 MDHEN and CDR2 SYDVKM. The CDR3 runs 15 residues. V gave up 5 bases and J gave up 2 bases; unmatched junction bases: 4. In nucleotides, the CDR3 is TGTGCCAGCAGTGGAACAGGGGGTACTAATGAAAAACTGTTTTTT. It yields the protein CASSGTGGTNEKLFF.

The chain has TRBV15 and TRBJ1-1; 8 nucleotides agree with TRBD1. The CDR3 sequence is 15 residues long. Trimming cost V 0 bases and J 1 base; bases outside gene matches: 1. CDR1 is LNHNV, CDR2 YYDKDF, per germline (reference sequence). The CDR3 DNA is TGTGCCACCAGCAGAGACAGGGGGCGGAACACTGAAGCTTTCTTT. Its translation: CATSRDRGRNTEAFF.